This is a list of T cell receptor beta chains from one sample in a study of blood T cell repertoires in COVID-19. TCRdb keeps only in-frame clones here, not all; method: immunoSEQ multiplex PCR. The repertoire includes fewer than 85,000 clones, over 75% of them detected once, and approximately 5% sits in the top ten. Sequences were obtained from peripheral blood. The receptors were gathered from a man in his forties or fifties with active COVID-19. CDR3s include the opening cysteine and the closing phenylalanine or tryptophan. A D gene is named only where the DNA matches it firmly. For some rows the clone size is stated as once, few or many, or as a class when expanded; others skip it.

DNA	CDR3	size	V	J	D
TGTGCCAGCAGCTTTATAGGGGGCCGTACCGGGGAGCTGTTTTTT	CASSFIGGRTGELFF	-	TRBV11-2	TRBJ2-2	TRBD1
TGTGCCAGCAGCTTGAGAGGGATTAACACTGAAGCTTTCTTT	CASSLRGINTEAFF	-	TRBV5-6	TRBJ1-1	-
TGTGCCAGCAGTTTTGAGGTGGAATCACCCCTCCACTTT	CASSFEVESPLHF	-	TRBV12-3/TRBV12-4	TRBJ1-6	-
TGTGCCAGCAGCTTAGATCGCGGGCGGGGAGATACGCAGTATTTT	CASSLDRGRGDTQYF	-	TRBV7-2	TRBJ2-3	-
TGTGCCAGCAGCTTAGTAGGAGAAAACTATGGCTACACCTTC	CASSLVGENYGYTF	-	TRBV7-2	TRBJ1-2	-
TGCGCCAGCAGCCAAGCCCCGACTAGCGGGATCTCCAATGAGCAGTTCTTC	CASSQAPTSGISNEQFF	-	TRBV4-1	TRBJ2-1	TRBD2
TGTGCCAGCACCGTGGGGGGAGCGGGCAATCAGCCCCAGCATTTT	CASTVGGAGNQPQHF	-	TRBV28	TRBJ1-5	-
TGTGCCTGGAGTGGGGTAGCGGGGGCGAACACCGGGGAGCTGTTTTTT	CAWSGVAGANTGELFF	-	TRBV30	TRBJ2-2	TRBD2
TGTGCCAGCTCCCTCCACAGGGGCGATGAGCAGTTCTTC	CASSLHRGDEQFF	-	TRBV18	TRBJ2-1	TRBD1
TGTGCCAGCAGTTCGACAGGGGAGGGAAACACCATATATTTT	CASSSTGEGNTIYF	-	TRBV28	TRBJ1-3	TRBD1
TGTGCCACCAGTTCAGGGGGTCAGAACTATGGCTACACCTTC	CATSSGGQNYGYTF	once	TRBV28	TRBJ1-2	TRBD1
TGCGCCAGCAGCTTACAGTCCCTGTCGCCCAACACCATATATTTT	CASSLQSLSPNTIYF	-	TRBV5-1	TRBJ1-3	-
TGTGCCACCGCCGGGACAGGGGTTTCTTACGAGCAGTACTTC	CATAGTGVSYEQYF	-	TRBV24-1	TRBJ2-7	TRBD1
TGTGCCAGTAGAACCATGACAGGGAACTATGGCTACACCTTC	CASRTMTGNYGYTF	once	TRBV19	TRBJ1-2	TRBD1
TGTGCCAGCTCACTCAAGCTTACCGTGCCGTCTGAAGCTTTCTTT	CASSLKLTVPSEAFF	-	TRBV7-2	TRBJ1-1	-
TGCAGCGTTTCGAAAGGGACAGGGTCTGGAAACACCATATATTTT	CSVSKGTGSGNTIYF	-	TRBV29-1	TRBJ1-3	TRBD1
TGTGCCTGGAGTTTGACAGGGATGGTCACAGATACGCAGTATTTT	CAWSLTGMVTDTQYF	-	TRBV30	TRBJ2-3	TRBD1
TGTGCCAGCAGCTTAGCCGGTTTTGGAAACACCATATATTTT	CASSLAGFGNTIYF	-	TRBV11-2	TRBJ1-3	-
TGCAGCGTTGAAGTCCCCCCAGGGGGCTACACCTTC	CSVEVPPGGYTF	-	TRBV29-1	TRBJ1-2	-
TGTGCCAGCAGTAGCGCGGGGGCTGAGCAGTTCTTC	CASSSAGAEQFF	-	TRBV2	TRBJ2-1	-
TGCGCCAGCAGCTTGGCCAGGGGGGTTTCCTACGAGCAGTACTTC	CASSLARGVSYEQYF	-	TRBV5-1	TRBJ2-7	-
TGTGCCAGCAGTTCCACACTCACAGGGGATGGCGCTGAAGCTTTCTTT	CASSSTLTGDGAEAFF	-	TRBV28	TRBJ1-1	TRBD1
TGTGCCAGTAGCACCCGGGCCGGGGAGCTGTTTTTT	CASSTRAGELFF	-	TRBV19	TRBJ2-2	-
TGTGCCAGTAGTATGACAGGGGGACGGAACTATGGCTACACCTTC	CASSMTGGRNYGYTF	-	TRBV19	TRBJ1-2	TRBD1
TGTGCCAGCAGTTGGGGGGGGATTCAGTACACTGAAGCTTTCTTT	CASSWGGIQYTEAFF	-	TRBV28	TRBJ1-1	-
TGTGCCAGCAGCCTTGGGGGAGGGAACGAAGAGACCCAGTACTTC	CASSLGGGNEETQYF	-	TRBV7-7	TRBJ2-5	TRBD2
TGTGCCAGCAGCACCGGGACAGGGAATGGCTACACCTTC	CASSTGTGNGYTF	-	TRBV6-5	TRBJ1-2	TRBD1
TGTGCCACCAGCAGAGATCAGAACAATGAGCAGTTCTTC	CATSRDQNNEQFF	-	TRBV15	TRBJ2-1	-
TGTGCCAGCAGTTTCTCGGACAGTCTCTATGGCTACACCTTC	CASSFSDSLYGYTF	once	TRBV6-6	TRBJ1-2	-
TGTGCCAGCACCGGGACAGGTGTTTACGAGCAGTACTTC	CASTGTGVYEQYF	-	TRBV5-5	TRBJ2-7	TRBD1
TGTGCCAGCGCCCTTGCGGCAGGGGGGTATGGCTACACCTTC	CASALAAGGYGYTF	once	TRBV6-6	TRBJ1-2	TRBD1
TGCGCCAGCAGCCAGGGACTAGCGGGAGGGCCCAACGAGCAGTACTTC	CASSQGLAGGPNEQYF	-	TRBV4-3	TRBJ2-7	TRBD2
TGTGCCTGGAGTCCACTTCGGTTGGGGGAGGGGCCCTACGAGCAGTACTTC	CAWSPLRLGEGPYEQYF	-	TRBV30	TRBJ2-7	TRBD2
TGTGCCAGCAGTTACGTCGGGACCCAGTACTTC	CASSYVGTQYF	-	TRBV6-2/TRBV6-3	TRBJ2-5	-
TGTGCCAGCTCTTGGGGGGGTGGGACTGAAGCTTTCTTT	CASSWGGGTEAFF	-	TRBV12-3/TRBV12-4	TRBJ1-1	-
TGTGCCAGCAGTCCGGGACAGGGGGCCTACGAGCAATACTTC	CASSPGQGAYEQYF	-	TRBV6-2/TRBV6-3	TRBJ2-7	TRBD1
TGCGCCAGCAGCCGCACTAGCGGGTTAAACAATGAGCAGTTCTTC	CASSRTSGLNNEQFF	-	TRBV5-1	TRBJ2-1	TRBD2
TGTGCCAGCAGCGTCTCCGGGACAGGGGTTGAAAAACTGTTTTTT	CASSVSGTGVEKLFF	-	TRBV9	TRBJ1-4	TRBD1
TGCAGCGTTAGGGACAGAGGTAGCTCCTACAATGAGCAGTTCTTC	CSVRDRGSSYNEQFF	-	TRBV29-1	TRBJ2-1	TRBD1
TGTGCCATCAGTGAGTCGGCGGTGGCCTATGGCTACACCTTC	CAISESAVAYGYTF	-	TRBV10-3	TRBJ1-2	-
TGTGCCAGCAGCCTTTCGGTTTTGTTGAACACTGAAGCTTTCTTT	CASSLSVLLNTEAFF	-	TRBV11-2	TRBJ1-1	-
TGCGCCAGCAGCTTGGCCGGGACAGGCGGCGAAAAACTGTTTTTT	CASSLAGTGGEKLFF	few	TRBV5-1	TRBJ1-4	TRBD1
TGCGCCAGCAGCCAAGATCGGGCCAGGGGGGCTGAAGCTTTCTTT	CASSQDRARGAEAFF	-	TRBV4-3	TRBJ1-1	TRBD1
TGTGCCAGCAGCGTAGCTGGACAGGGTGATGAAAAACTGTTTTTT	CASSVAGQGDEKLFF	-	TRBV9	TRBJ1-4	TRBD1
TGTGCCAGCAGCTTAACAGGGAGCACAGATACGCAGTATTTT	CASSLTGSTDTQYF	-	TRBV7-9	TRBJ2-3	-
TGTGCCAGCTCCCTTGGTAGCGAAAAACTGTTTTTT	CASSLGSEKLFF	-	TRBV2	TRBJ1-4	-
TGCGCCAGCAGTGAAAGGTGTGGACTAGCGGTCTCCTACGAGCAGTACTTC	CASSERCGLAVSYEQYF	few	TRBV10-1	TRBJ2-7	TRBD2
TGCGCCAGCAGCGGGGACAGGACCGACAATGAGCAGTTCTTC	CASSGDRTDNEQFF	-	TRBV5-1	TRBJ2-1	TRBD1
TGTGCCAGCAGCTCAGCCCGTCGAGGGGAAAAACTGTTTTTT	CASSSARRGEKLFF	once	TRBV7-9	TRBJ1-4	-
TGTGCCAGCAGCTTAAGCAGCGATCCCTACTATGGCTACACCTTC	CASSLSSDPYYGYTF	-	TRBV7-2	TRBJ1-2	-
TGCGCCAGCAGCCAAGACCCGGACAGTCAAGAGACCCAGTACTTC	CASSQDPDSQETQYF	once	TRBV4-3	TRBJ2-5	-
TGTGCCAGTAGTCTACGCTCCACAGGGGCCCAAGAGACCCAGTACTTC	CASSLRSTGAQETQYF	-	TRBV19	TRBJ2-5	TRBD1
TGTGCCAGCAGCATGGACAGGAGTAACTATGGCTACACCTTC	CASSMDRSNYGYTF	-	TRBV5-6	TRBJ1-2	TRBD1
TGTGCCAGCTCATCGCGGACTAGCGGGAGGTCCTACAATGAGCAGTTCTTC	CASSSRTSGRSYNEQFF	-	TRBV18	TRBJ2-1	TRBD2
TGTGCCAGCAGTTCACTAGCGGGAGGCGCAGATACGCAGTATTTT	CASSSLAGGADTQYF	-	TRBV28	TRBJ2-3	TRBD2
TGTGCCAGCAGTCGGACTAGCGGGAGAGCAGATACGCAGTATTTT	CASSRTSGRADTQYF	-	TRBV7-3	TRBJ2-3	TRBD2
TGTGCCAGCAGAGGTGAGGACCTAACGGGATACGAGCAGTACTTC	CASRGEDLTGYEQYF	-	TRBV2	TRBJ2-7	-
TGTGCCACCAGTGACGGGACAGGCCCCTGGCATTTT	CATSDGTGPWHF	-	TRBV24-1	TRBJ1-5	TRBD1
TGTGCCAGCAGTAGACTGCCAACGATCTACGAGCAGTACTTC	CASSRLPTIYEQYF	-	TRBV6-5	TRBJ2-7	-